The clone carrying this T cell receptor beta chain was counted between two and nine times. Its antigen is undetermined. This specimen comes from a study of T cells in localized non-small cell lung cancer. The study, taken as a whole, reports: The appearance of a median roughly 58 of the top 100 tumor clones was seen in adjacent lung.

TCRdb's table, derived via immunoSEQ multiplex PCR, lists solely in-frame clones and lacks some. The sample has more than 2,000 clones; over 15% are singletons. With 7 bases clipped from V and 2 bases from J, the junction kept 7 bases outside the gene matches. CDR3 length: 15 amino acids. CDR1 is MNHGY, CDR2 SAAAGT, per germline. The sample was lung tumor tissue, taken before any cancer treatment. The receptor comes from a female donor aged 60 or older with stage I squamous cell lung carcinoma. This sequence joins TRBV6-8 and TRBJ2-7, with 11 bases that match TRBD2. The CDR3 reads CASIRLAGTTYEQYF. CDR3 DNA sequence: TGTGCCAGCATTAGACTAGCGGGGACAACCTACGAGCAGTACTTC.